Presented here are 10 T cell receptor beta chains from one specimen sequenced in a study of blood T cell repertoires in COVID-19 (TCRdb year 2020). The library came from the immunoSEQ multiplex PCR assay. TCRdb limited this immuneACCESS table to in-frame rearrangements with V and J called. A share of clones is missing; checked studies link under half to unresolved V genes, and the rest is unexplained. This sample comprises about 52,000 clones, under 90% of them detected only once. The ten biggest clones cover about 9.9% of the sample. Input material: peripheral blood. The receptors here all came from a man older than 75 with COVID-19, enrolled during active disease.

The CDR3 nucleotides are TGTGCCACCAGTGATTTTTCGGGAGGGTTGCGGGATTACAATGAGCAGTTCTTC. It translates to CATSDFSGGLRDYNEQFF. V gene TRBV24-1 combines with J gene TRBJ2-1; 8 nucleotides agree with TRBD2. CDR1 and CDR2 from the germline V gene are KGHDR and SFDVKD. V lost 1 base to trimming and J lost 4 bases; unmatched junction nucleotides: 11. The length of the CDR3 is 18 residues.

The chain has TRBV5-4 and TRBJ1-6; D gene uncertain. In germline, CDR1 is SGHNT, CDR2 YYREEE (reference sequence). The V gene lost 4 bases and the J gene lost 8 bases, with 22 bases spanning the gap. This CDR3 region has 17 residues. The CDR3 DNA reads TGTGCCAGCAGCCACACAAAGGCGGGAGGAAACTATTCACCCCTCCACTTT. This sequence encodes CASSHTKAGGNYSPLHF. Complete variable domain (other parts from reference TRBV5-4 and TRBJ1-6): ETGVTQSPTHLIKTRGQQVTLRCSSQSGHNTVSWYQQALGQGPQFIFQYYREEENGRGNFPPRFSGLQFPNYSSELNVNALELDDSALYLCASSHTKAGGNYSPLHFGNGTRLTVT.

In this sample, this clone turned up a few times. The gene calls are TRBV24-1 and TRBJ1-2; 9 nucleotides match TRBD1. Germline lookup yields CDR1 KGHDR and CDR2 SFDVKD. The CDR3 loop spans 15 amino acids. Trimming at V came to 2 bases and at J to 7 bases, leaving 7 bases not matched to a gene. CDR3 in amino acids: CATSDSNRGLGGYTF. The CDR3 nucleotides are TGTGCCACCAGTGATTCTAACAGGGGGCTCGGTGGCTACACCTTC.

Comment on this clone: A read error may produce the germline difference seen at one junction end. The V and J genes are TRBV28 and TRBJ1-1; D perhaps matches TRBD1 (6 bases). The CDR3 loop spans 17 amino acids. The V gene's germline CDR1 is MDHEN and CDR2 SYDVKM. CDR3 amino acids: CASSLYPPGAENTEAFF. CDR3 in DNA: TGTGCCAGTAGTTTATATCCTCCAGGGGCAGAGAACACTGAAGCTTTCTTT.

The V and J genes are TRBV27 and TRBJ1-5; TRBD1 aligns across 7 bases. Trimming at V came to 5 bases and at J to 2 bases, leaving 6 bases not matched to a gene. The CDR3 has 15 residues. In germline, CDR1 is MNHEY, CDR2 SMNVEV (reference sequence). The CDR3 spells CASSLNRGGNQPQHF. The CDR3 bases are TGTGCCAGCAGTCTCAACAGGGGTGGCAATCAGCCCCAGCATTTT.

The CDR3 spells CASSQGLNTGELFF. DNA for the CDR3: TGCGCCAGCAGCCAAGGACTGAACACCGGGGAGCTGTTTTTT. V gene TRBV4-1 combines with J gene TRBJ2-2; no definite D call. The CDR3 covers 14 residues. V shed 1 base and J shed 1 base, with 4 bases lying between them. From germline, CDR1 is MGHRA and CDR2 YSYEKL.

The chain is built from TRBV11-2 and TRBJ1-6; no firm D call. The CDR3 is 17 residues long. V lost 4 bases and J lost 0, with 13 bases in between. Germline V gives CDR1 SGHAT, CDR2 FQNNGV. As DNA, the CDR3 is TGTGCCAGCAGCTCACCAGGCGGGAGCTCCTATAATTCACCCCTCCACTTT. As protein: CASSSPGGSSYNSPLHF. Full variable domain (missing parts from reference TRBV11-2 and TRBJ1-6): EAGVAQSPRYKIIEKRQSVAFWCNPISGHATLYWYQQILGQGPKLLIQFQNNGVVDDSQLPKDRFSAERLKGVDSTLKIQPAKLEDSAVYLCASSSPGGSSYNSPLHFGNGTRLTVT.

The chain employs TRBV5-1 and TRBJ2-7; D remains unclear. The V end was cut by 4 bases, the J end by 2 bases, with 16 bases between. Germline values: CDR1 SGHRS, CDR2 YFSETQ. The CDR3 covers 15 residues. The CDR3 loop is CASSISPDETYEQYF. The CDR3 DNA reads TGCGCCAGCAGCATTTCACCAGATGAAACCTACGAGCAGTACTTC.

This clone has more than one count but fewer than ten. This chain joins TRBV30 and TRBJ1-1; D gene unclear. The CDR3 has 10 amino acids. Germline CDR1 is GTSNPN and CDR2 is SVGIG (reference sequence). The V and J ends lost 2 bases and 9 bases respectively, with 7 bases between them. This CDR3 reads CAWSHNQAFF. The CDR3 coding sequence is TGTGCCTGGAGTCACAATCAAGCTTTCTTT.

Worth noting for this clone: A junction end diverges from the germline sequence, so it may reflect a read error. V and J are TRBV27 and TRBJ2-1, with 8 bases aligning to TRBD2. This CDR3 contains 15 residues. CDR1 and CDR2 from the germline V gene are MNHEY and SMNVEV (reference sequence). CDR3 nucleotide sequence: TGTGCCGGCAGTCAACCGGGACTAGGAGTCTATGAGCAGTTCTTC. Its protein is CAGSQPGLGVYEQFF.